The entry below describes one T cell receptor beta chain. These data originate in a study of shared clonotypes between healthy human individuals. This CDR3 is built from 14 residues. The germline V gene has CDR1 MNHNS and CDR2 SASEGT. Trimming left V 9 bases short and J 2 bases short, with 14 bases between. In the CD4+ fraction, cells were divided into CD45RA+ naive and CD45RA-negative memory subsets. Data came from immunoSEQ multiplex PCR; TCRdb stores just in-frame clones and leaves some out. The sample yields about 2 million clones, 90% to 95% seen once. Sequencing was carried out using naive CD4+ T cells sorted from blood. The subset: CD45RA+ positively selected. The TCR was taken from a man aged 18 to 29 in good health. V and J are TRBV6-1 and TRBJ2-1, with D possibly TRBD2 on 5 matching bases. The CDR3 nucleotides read TGTGCCAGTAAAAGGGAGAAGACCTACAATGAGCAGTTCTTC. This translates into CASKREKTYNEQFF.